This entry is about one TCR beta chain. The CDR3 is 14 amino acids. The germline gives CDR1 SGHKS, CDR2 YYEKEE (reference sequence). V shed 4 bases and J 4 bases; nucleotides not matched to a gene: 1. Authors' data handling: Reference gene primer amplification in the assay estimated nucleated cell counts. Data came from immunoSEQ multiplex PCR; TCRdb stores just in-frame clones and leaves some out. That table supplies the V and J calls and clone size; D and trimming were determined from the DNA. This sample has about 230,000 clones, with around 80% found just once. This entry belongs to a study of blood T cell repertoires in COVID-19. Overall study: Nucleic acid was either cDNA or gDNA, and it came from T cells, B-cell-depleted T cells, or PBMCs.

This chain links TRBV5-5 with TRBJ2-3; TRBD2 matches 12 bases. The sequence was obtained from a man aged 35 to 55 with acute or convalescent COVID-19. The sequenced sample consisted of peripheral blood. CDR3 coding DNA: TGTGCCAGCAGCCTAGCGGGAGGGTCAGATACGCAGTATTTT. This encodes CASSLAGGSDTQYF.